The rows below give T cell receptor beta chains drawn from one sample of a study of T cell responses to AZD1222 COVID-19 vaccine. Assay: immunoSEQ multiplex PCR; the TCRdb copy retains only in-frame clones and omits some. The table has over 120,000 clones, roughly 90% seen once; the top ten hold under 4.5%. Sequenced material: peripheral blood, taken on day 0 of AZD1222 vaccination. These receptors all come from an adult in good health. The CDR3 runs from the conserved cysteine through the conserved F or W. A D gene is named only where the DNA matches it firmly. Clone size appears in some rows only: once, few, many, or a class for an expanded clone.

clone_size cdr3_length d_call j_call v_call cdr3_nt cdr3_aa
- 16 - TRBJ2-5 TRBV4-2 TGTGCCAGCAGCGATAGGTCCGAGGGGCTGTCAGAGACCCAGTACTTC CASSDRSEGLSETQYF
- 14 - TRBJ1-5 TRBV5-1 TGCGCCAGCAGCTTGGGGGGCGCAGGGCAGCCCCAGCATTTT CASSLGGAGQPQHF
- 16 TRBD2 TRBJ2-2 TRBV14 TGTGCCAGCAGCTTCAGAGCGGGAGCGAACACCGGGGAGCTGTTTTTT CASSFRAGANTGELFF
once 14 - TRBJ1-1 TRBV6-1 TGTGCCAGCAGTGAATACGTGGGTCCCACTGAAGCTTTCTTT CASSEYVGPTEAFF
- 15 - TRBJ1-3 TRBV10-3 TGTGCCATCAGTGAAGGTCAGGGCGGTGGAAACACCATATATTTT CAISEGQGGGNTIYF
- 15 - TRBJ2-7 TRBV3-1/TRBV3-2 TGTGCCAGCAGCCAAGTTGGGCTAAAGATCGACGAGCAGTACTTC CASSQVGLKIDEQYF
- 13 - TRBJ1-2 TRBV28 TGTGCCAGCACCCCGGGACAACGCTATGGCTACACCTTC CASTPGQRYGYTF
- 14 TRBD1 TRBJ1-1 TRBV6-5 TGTGCCAGCACTTATGGGACAGGGCCCACTGAAGCTTTCTTT CASTYGTGPTEAFF
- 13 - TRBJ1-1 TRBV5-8 TGTGCCAGCAGCCTAGGGTTCCCCACTGAAGCTTTCTTT CASSLGFPTEAFF
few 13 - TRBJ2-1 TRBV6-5 TGTGCCAGCAGTTACGCAGGGGACAATGAGCAGTTCTTC CASSYAGDNEQFF
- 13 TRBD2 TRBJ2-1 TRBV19 TGTGCCAGTACTACCCGGGAGGCAAATGAGCAGTTCTTC CASTTREANEQFF
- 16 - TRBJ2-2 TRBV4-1 TGCGCCAGCAGCCAAGAGGGGGACAAATTCGGCGGGGAGCTGTTTTTT CASSQEGDKFGGELFF
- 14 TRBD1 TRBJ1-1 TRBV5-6 TGTGCCAGCAGCATAGGACAGGGAGGCACTGAAGCTTTCTTT CASSIGQGGTEAFF
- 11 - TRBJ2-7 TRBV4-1 TGCGCCAGCAGCCACAGGGGCGAGCAGTACTTC CASSHRGEQYF
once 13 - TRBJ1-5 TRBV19 TGTGCCAGTAGTATTAGAGGGAATCAGCCCCAGCATTTT CASSIRGNQPQHF
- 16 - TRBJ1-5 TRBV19 TGTGCCAGTAGTGCCTCGCAGGGGCAAAGCAATCAGCCCCAGCATTTT CASSASQGQSNQPQHF
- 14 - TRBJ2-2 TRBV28 TGTGCCAGCAACGGGCAGCTTAACACCGGGGAGCTGTTTTTT CASNGQLNTGELFF
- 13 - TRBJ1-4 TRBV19 TGTGCCAGTAGTATAGATACGGCGGGGTGGCTGTTTTTT CASSIDTAGWLFF
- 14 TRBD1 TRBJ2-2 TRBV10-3 TGTGCCATCTGGGGACAGGGGGCCACCGGGGAGCTGTTTTTT CAIWGQGATGELFF
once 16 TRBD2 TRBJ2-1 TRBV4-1 TGCGCCAGCAGCGACCCCCTGGCTAGCGGGAGGTTTGAGCAGTTCTTC CASSDPLASGRFEQFF
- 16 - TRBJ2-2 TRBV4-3 TGCGCCAGCAGCCAAGTTATTGTGACGGCCACCGGGGAGCTGTTTTTT CASSQVIVTATGELFF
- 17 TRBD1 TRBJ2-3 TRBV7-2 TGTGCCAGCAGCCCCCGCCCGGACAGGGGGTCCACAGATACGCAGTATTTT CASSPRPDRGSTDTQYF
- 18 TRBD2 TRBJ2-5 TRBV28 TGTGCCAGCAGTTTGTTAGGACTAGCGGGACCATTATGGGAGACCCAGTACTTC CASSLLGLAGPLWETQYF
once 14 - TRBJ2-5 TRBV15 TGTGCCACCAGCAGAAGGCCGACGCGGGAGACCCAGTACTTC CATSRRPTRETQYF
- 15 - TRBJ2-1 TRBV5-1 TGCGCCAGCAGCTTGGGGCTACTAGACGCCAATGAGCAGTTCTTC CASSLGLLDANEQFF
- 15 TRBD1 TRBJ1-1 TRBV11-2 TGTGCCAGCAGCTGGGCGAGGGGGCAAGGGACTGAAGCTTTCTTT CASSWARGQGTEAFF
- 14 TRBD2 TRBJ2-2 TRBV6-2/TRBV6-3 TGTGCCAGCAGTTCAGCGGGAGAGGCCGGGGAGCTGTTTTTT CASSSAGEAGELFF
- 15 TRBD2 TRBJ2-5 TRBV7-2 TGTGCCAGCAGCTCCAGCCGACTAGCGGTAGAGACCCAGTACTTC CASSSSRLAVETQYF
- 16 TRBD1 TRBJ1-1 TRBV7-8 TGTGCCAGCAGCCCTAGGACAGGAAGTATGAACACTGAAGCTTTCTTT CASSPRTGSMNTEAFF
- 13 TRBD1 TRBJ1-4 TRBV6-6 TGTGCCAGCAGTTGGGGACAGGGGAAAAAACTGTTTTTT CASSWGQGKKLFF
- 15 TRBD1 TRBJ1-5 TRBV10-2 TGCGCCTGCAGGGGACAGGGGTTCGGCAATCAGCCCCAGCATTTT CACRGQGFGNQPQHF
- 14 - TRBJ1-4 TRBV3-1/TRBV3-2 TGTGCCAGCAGCCCCCAGGGGACTAATGAAAAACTGTTTTTT CASSPQGTNEKLFF
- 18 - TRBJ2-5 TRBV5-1 TGCGCCAGCAGCTTCGACGAGAGGGAACCGCGATACCAAGAGACCCAGTACTTC CASSFDEREPRYQETQYF
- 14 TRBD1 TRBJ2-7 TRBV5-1 TGCGCCAGCGCTACCGGGACAGGAATCGGGGAGCAGTACTTC CASATGTGIGEQYF
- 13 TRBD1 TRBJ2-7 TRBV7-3 TGTGCCAGCAGCAGAAAACCACAGGGGGAGCAGTACTTC CASSRKPQGEQYF
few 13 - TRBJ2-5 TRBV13 TGTGCCAGCAGCTTACGCCGTTCGGGGACCCAGTACTTC CASSLRRSGTQYF
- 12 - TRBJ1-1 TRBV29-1 TGCAGCGGCCTACAGGGTGGCCCTGAAGCTTTCTTT CSGLQGGPEAFF
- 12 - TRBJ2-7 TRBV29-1 TGCAGCGCCACGACTAGTTCCTACGAGCAGTACTTC CSATTSSYEQYF
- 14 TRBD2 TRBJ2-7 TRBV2 TGTGCCAGCAGTTGGGCTAGCGGGCTCTACGAGCAGTACTTC CASSWASGLYEQYF
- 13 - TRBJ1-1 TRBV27 TGTGCCAGCAGTTTGGGTGGTGGCACTGAAGCTTTCTTT CASSLGGGTEAFF
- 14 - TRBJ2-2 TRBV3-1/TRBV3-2 TGTGCCAGCAGCCAAGCGAGGGGTACCGGGGAGCTGTTTTTT CASSQARGTGELFF
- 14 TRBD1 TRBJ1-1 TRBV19 TGTGCCAGTAGTATAGGGACAGGGGCGGCTGAAGCTTTCTTT CASSIGTGAAEAFF
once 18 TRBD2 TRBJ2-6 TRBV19 TGTGCCAGTAGTCCCCGGGGAGCGGGAATCTCTGGGGCCAACGTCCTGACTTTC CASSPRGAGISGANVLTF
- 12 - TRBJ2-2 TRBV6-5 TGTGCCAGCAGTTATCTGGCCGGGGAGCTGTTTTTT CASSYLAGELFF
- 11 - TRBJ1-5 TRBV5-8 TGTGCCAGCAGCTTGGGCCAGCCCCAGCATTTT CASSLGQPQHF
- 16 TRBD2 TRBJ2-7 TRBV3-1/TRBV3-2 TGTGCCAGCAGCCTAAGGGTGGCGGGAGGGACCTACGAGCAGTACTTC CASSLRVAGGTYEQYF
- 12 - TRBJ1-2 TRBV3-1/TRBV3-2 TGTGCCAGCAGCCAAGAAGGGGTGGGCTACACCTTC CASSQEGVGYTF
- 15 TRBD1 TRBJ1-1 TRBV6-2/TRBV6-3 TGTGCCAGCAGTGGTCCACCGGGACAGGGGACTGAAGCTTTCTTT CASSGPPGQGTEAFF
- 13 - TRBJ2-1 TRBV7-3 TGTGCCAGCAGCCCACCTGCTTGGAATGAGCAGTTCTTC CASSPPAWNEQFF
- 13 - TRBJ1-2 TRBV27 TGTGCCAGTTCGGGATCGCGCCTGGAAGGCTACACCTTC CASSGSRLEGYTF
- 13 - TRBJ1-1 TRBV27 TGTGCCAGCAGTTTTCCAGGGCGCACTGAAGCTTTCTTT CASSFPGRTEAFF
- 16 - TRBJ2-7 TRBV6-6 TGTGCCAGCAGTTACTCCCGGTCTCGGAACTCCTACGAGCAGTACTTC CASSYSRSRNSYEQYF
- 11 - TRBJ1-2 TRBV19 TGTGCCAGTACTCACCAGTATGGCTACACCTTC CASTHQYGYTF
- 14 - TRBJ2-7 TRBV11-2 TGTGCCAGCAGCTTAGAAAGGGGCCACTACGAGCAGTACTTC CASSLERGHYEQYF
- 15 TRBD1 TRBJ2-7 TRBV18 TGTGCCAGCTCACCACGGACAGGGAGCTCCTACGAGCAGTACTTC CASSPRTGSSYEQYF